This T cell receptor beta chain was retrieved from a study of shared clonotypes between healthy human individuals. For the study at large: Researchers assigned three CD4 naive, three CD4 memory, two CD8 naive and one CD8 memory plate to each donor.

About this clone itself: Its antigen is unidentified.

The CDR3 has 18 residues. Germline-derived CDR1 and CDR2 are MGHRA and YSYEKL. V shed 0 bases and J shed 2 bases, with 19 bases lying between them. The study's findings and limits: Relative to memory subsets, naive subsets generally showed larger estimated richness.

Nashville, Tennessee was home to all donors, who were Caucasian adults. Samples underwent the assay at deep level. Repertoires were generated with immunoSEQ multiplex PCR, while TCRdb's copy carries only in-frame clones and drops some. This sample carries roughly 1,100,000 clones, under 80% of them seen once, and the ten largest clones take approximately 1.5%. This receptor was taken from a young man in good health. Sequencing input: memory CD4+ T cells sorted from blood. Subset noted: CD45RA-negative fraction. This chain joins TRBV4-1 and TRBJ1-2; a possible D gene is TRBD1 (6 bases). The CDR3 protein is CASSQDSQRGGRNYGYTF. The CDR3 nucleotides read TGCGCCAGCAGCCAAGATAGCCAGAGGGGGGGGCGGAACTATGGCTACACCTTC.